The 21 T cell receptor beta chains below come from one sample, sequenced in a study of cytomegalovirus exposure and HLA in healthy donors. Primers for the PCR totalled 60 Vbeta and 13 Jbeta. Here immunoSEQ multiplex PCR was the method, and the copy in TCRdb shows in-frame clones only, minus some. This sample yields under 150,000 clones, of which 80% are seen a single time; 2.5% to 3% belongs to the top ten. Sample: PBMCs. Source of these receptors: a man aged 25 to 45 in good health and CMV-seronegative.

This clone has more than one count but fewer than ten. The rearrangement links TRBV7-2 to TRBJ2-7, with 13 bases identical to TRBD2. The trim removed 4 bases at V and 4 bases at J, leaving 10 bases unmatched. CDR3 length equals 17 residues. Germline loops: CDR1 SGHTA, CDR2 FQGNSA. The CDR3 DNA follows: TGTGCCAGCAGCTCCGAGGGGGGGACTAGCGGGAAGTACGAGCAGTACTTC. This translates into CASSSEGGTSGKYEQYF.

V and J are TRBV6-1 and TRBJ2-3; D gene ambiguous. V was pared by 9 bases and J by 2 bases, with 12 bases between. This CDR3 contains 13 residues. Germline CDR1 MNHNS, CDR2 SASEGT. The CDR3 loop reads CASEPRNTDTQYF. In DNA form, the CDR3 reads TGTGCCAGTGAACCGAGGAACACAGATACGCAGTATTTT.

As for this clone: At one boundary the junction diverges from the germline segment, which might be a read error. The chain combines TRBV10-3 with TRBJ1-5, with D perhaps TRBD1 (6 bases). The CDR3 spans 14 residues. Germline V gene data show CDR1 as ENHRY and CDR2 as SYGVKD. The CDR3 nucleotides read TGTGCCATCAGTGAGACAGGGTCTATTCAGCCCCAGAATTTT. Translated: CAISETGSIQPQNF.

This chain joins TRBV5-4 and TRBJ2-1; TRBD2 aligns across 9 bases. CDR1 and CDR2 from the germline V gene are SGHNT and YYREEE (reference sequence). Unmatched junction bases numbered 12, after V lost 0 bases and J lost 8 bases. The CDR3 has 17 amino acids. Written as DNA, the CDR3 is TGTGCCAGCAGCTTGGTGTTGGCGGGAGGGCCTTTTGATGAGCAGTTCTTC. Translating it yields CASSLVLAGGPFDEQFF.

A note on this clone: The junction departs from the called germline gene at one end, perhaps through a read error. The rearrangement uses TRBV19 and TRBJ1-2; D remains ambiguous. The CDR3 has 13 residues. The germline V gene has CDR1 LNHDA and CDR2 SQIVND (reference sequence). CDR3 loop: CASSIAGGYGYPF. DNA for the CDR3: TGTGCCAGTAGTATAGCAGGAGGTTATGGCTACCCCTTC.

CDR3 region: CASSPIRGGQETQYF. In DNA form, the CDR3 reads TGTGCCAGCAGCCCAATTCGGGGGGGCCAAGAGACCCAGTACTTC. The chain joins TRBV7-8 to TRBJ2-5, with TRBD2 matching over 8 bases. Germline V gives CDR1 SGHVS, CDR2 FQNEAQ. This CDR3 contains 15 residues. V lost 5 bases and J lost 1; bases outside the gene matches: 6.

CDR3 nucleotides: TGTGCCAGCAGGAGGGATACGCAGTATTTT. Translated: CASRRDTQYF. This chain joins TRBV27 and TRBJ2-3; D gene unclear. This CDR3 is 10 amino acids long. Trimming stripped 6 bases from V and 6 bases from J, with 4 bases between. CDR1 is MNHEY, CDR2 SMNVEV, per germline (reference sequence).

The chain recombines TRBV25-1 with TRBJ1-2; the D gene is possibly TRBD1 (5 bases). Germline CDR1 MGHDK, CDR2 SYGVNS. V was trimmed by 4 bases and J by 5 bases, leaving 20 bases between them. This CDR3 spans 16 amino acids. The CDR3 bases are TGTGCCAGCAGTGCTTCAGGAGACAGCGGACTATATGGCTACACCTTC. It encodes CASSASGDSGLYGYTF.

The rearrangement links TRBV27 to TRBJ2-1; 12 nucleotides line up with TRBD2. CDR1 is MNHEY, CDR2 SMNVEV, per germline (reference sequence). Trimming at V came to 5 bases and at J to 4 bases, leaving 6 bases not matched to a gene. The CDR3 covers 16 residues. The CDR3 nucleotides are TGTGCCAGCAGTCCTGGGACTAGCGGGCAATACAATGAGCAGTTCTTC. Translated, it gives CASSPGTSGQYNEQFF.

The V gene is TRBV7-2, the J gene TRBJ2-7; 10 positions match TRBD2. The J segment lost 2 bases and the V segment lost 2 bases, leaving 3 bases of the junction unmatched. Germline CDR1 reads SGHTA; CDR2 reads FQGNSA. The CDR3 is 15 amino acids. The CDR3 spells CASSLRLAGPYEQYF. CDR3 sequence (DNA): TGTGCCAGCAGCTTAAGACTAGCGGGCCCCTACGAGCAGTACTTC.

The chain uses TRBV29-1 and TRBJ2-2, with 8 bases fitting TRBD1. This CDR3 is 12 amino acids long. Looked up from germline, CDR1 is SQVTM and CDR2 is ANQGSEA. V lost 7 bases and J lost 7; bases outside the gene matches: 5. CDR3: CSGWTGIGELFF. The CDR3 DNA is TGCAGCGGATGGACAGGGATCGGGGAGCTGTTTTTT.

This clone came up once. V usage is TRBV4-1 and J usage is TRBJ2-1; 9 bases align to TRBD2. CDR3 size: 16 residues. V was pared by 6 bases and J by 3 bases, with 9 bases of the junction left unmatched. Germline values: CDR1 MGHRA, CDR2 YSYEKL. For the CDR3, the DNA is TGCGCCAGCAGGCCGGGGGGAGCGGGAGGCTACAATGAGCAGTTCTTC. It codes for CASRPGGAGGYNEQFF.

This rearrangement joins TRBV4-1 to TRBJ2-6; D is possibly TRBD1 (6 bases). With 1 base removed from V and 0 bases from J, the gap between germline ends came to 13 bases. This CDR3 region has 18 residues. Germline loops: CDR1 MGHRA, CDR2 YSYEKL. This chain's CDR3 is CASSQGQATSSGANVLTF. The DNA for the CDR3 is TGCGCCAGCAGCCAAGGACAGGCAACTAGCTCTGGGGCCAACGTCCTGACTTTC.

This sequence joins TRBV7-9 and TRBJ1-1; maybe TRBD1 (6 bases). Trimming left V 1 base short and J 8 bases short, with 11 bases between. Germline loops: CDR1 SEHNR, CDR2 FQNEAQ (reference sequence). This CDR3 contains 13 residues. This chain's CDR3 is CASSLDTGQEAFF. For the CDR3, the DNA is TGTGCCAGCAGCTTAGATACTGGACAGGAAGCTTTCTTT.

This chain joins TRBV7-9 and TRBJ2-5; D call uncertain. V was shortened by 5 bases and J by 0 bases, with 13 bases between the two germline ends. The CDR3 is 15 residues long. CDR1 SEHNR and CDR2 FQNEAQ come from the germline V gene (reference sequence). The CDR3, as DNA: TGTGCCAGCAGCCCCCCTAATACAGACCAAGAGACCCAGTACTTC. Protein product: CASSPPNTDQETQYF.

The chain joins TRBV30 to TRBJ2-7; 12 positions match TRBD2. The CDR3 consists of 14 residues. Trimming removed 3 bases from V and 4 bases from J; junction bases left unmatched: 4. The germline V gene has CDR1 GTSNPN and CDR2 SVGIG (reference sequence). CDR3 sequence: CAWSPLAGGYEQYF. The DNA of the CDR3 is TGTGCCTGGAGCCCGCTAGCGGGGGGGTACGAGCAGTACTTC.

The gene calls are TRBV7-9 and TRBJ2-7; a weak D match, TRBD2 (5 bases). The germline V gene encodes CDR1 SEHNR and CDR2 FQNEAQ (reference sequence). The CDR3 sequence is 15 residues long. V lost 2 bases to trimming and J lost 0 bases, with 11 bases between them. DNA of the CDR3: TGTGCCAGCAGCTTACAAACTAGTGGCTCCTACGAGCAGTACTTC. Translating gives CASSLQTSGSYEQYF.

V is TRBV19 and J is TRBJ2-5, with D possibly being TRBD2 (5 bases). Germline V gene lookup returns CDR1 LNHDA and CDR2 SQIVND (reference sequence). The CDR3 contains 14 residues. V lost 7 bases to trimming and J lost 4 bases, with 16 bases between them. This CDR3 is CASNPRRVPETQYF. The CDR3 DNA reads TGTGCCAGTAACCCACGGCGGGTCCCAGAGACCCAGTACTTC.

The V and J genes are TRBV7-2 and TRBJ1-1; D is unresolved. Germline loops: CDR1 SGHTA, CDR2 FQGNSA. CDR3 length: 14 amino acids. The V end lost 5 bases, the J end lost 4 bases, and 14 bases lay between the germline ends. CDR3 in amino acids: CASSPRPRGTEAFF. CDR3 nucleotide sequence: TGTGCCAGCAGCCCTCGCCCCCGGGGCACTGAAGCTTTCTTT. Together with reference TRBV7-2 and TRBJ1-1, the CDR3 gives the full variable domain: GAGVSQSPSNKVTEKGKDVELRCDPISGHTALYWYRQSLGQGLEFLIYFQGNSAPDKSGLPSDRFSAERTGGSVSTLTIQRTQQEDSAVYLCASSPRPRGTEAFFGQGTRLTVV.

This clone was counted between two and nine times. V gene TRBV5-5 combines with J gene TRBJ2-7; tentative D call: TRBD2 (5 bases). Germline V gene data show CDR1 as SGHKS and CDR2 as YYEKEE (reference sequence). The CDR3 length is 14 residues. With 0 bases removed from V and 2 bases from J, the gap between germline ends came to 9 bases. The CDR3 DNA sequence: TGTGCCAGCAGCTTGGCAGCGACTACCTACGAGCAGTACTTC. Translated, it gives CASSLAATTYEQYF.

The chain combines TRBV6-5 with TRBJ2-3; 9 bases match TRBD1. Looked up from germline, CDR1 is MNHEY and CDR2 is SVGAGI. The CDR3 has 13 amino acids. V lost 8 bases, J lost 2 bases, and 2 bases stayed unmatched. This chain's CDR3 is CASGTGFTDTQYF. The CDR3 DNA is TGTGCCAGCGGGACAGGGTTCACAGATACGCAGTATTTT.